A selection of T cell receptor beta chains follows, all from one sample in a study of T cells in Graves' hyperthyroidism and ophthalmopathy. TCRdb independently ran MiXCR on the multiplex PCR reads; one entry per CDR3 protein. The table records 730,000 or so distinct CDR3 sequences, 15% to 20% of them present only once. Material for sequencing was blood. The receptor source for this set is a woman in her forties or fifties with Graves' hyperthyroidism that later progressed to Graves' ophthalmopathy. Each CDR3 is given with its conserved first and last residue. D genes are given only for firm matches. Some rows mark clone size as missing; the rest say once, few, many or name a class of expanded clone.

CDR3 DNA: TGTGCCAGCACCGACGATTCTAGCTCCTATAATTCACCCCTCCACTTT
CDR3 protein: CASTDDSSSYNSPLHF
D gene: -
V gene: TRBV9
J gene: TRBJ1-6
CDR3 length: 16
clone size: few

CDR3 DNA: TGCAGCGTTGACGAGGGACAGGGGATTGGGGAGACCCAGTACTTC
CDR3 protein: CSVDEGQGIGETQYF
D gene: TRBD1
V gene: TRBV29-1
J gene: TRBJ2-5
CDR3 length: 15
clone size: few

CDR3 DNA: TGTGCCAGCAGTCGAGGGAAGACAGGGGGCTGGAACACTGAAGCTTTCTTT
CDR3 protein: CASSRGKTGGWNTEAFF
D gene: TRBD1
V gene: TRBV2
J gene: TRBJ1-1
CDR3 length: 17
clone size: many

CDR3 DNA: TGTGCCAGCAGCTTAGATGGCATTTCGTATGGCTACACCTTC
CDR3 protein: CASSLDGISYGYTF
D gene: -
V gene: TRBV7-9
J gene: TRBJ1-2
CDR3 length: 14
clone size: -

CDR3 DNA: TGTGCCAGCAGCTTAGGGACAGGGGAAAATCAGCCCCAGCATTTT
CDR3 protein: CASSLGTGENQPQHF
D gene: TRBD1
V gene: TRBV7-8
J gene: TRBJ1-5
CDR3 length: 15
clone size: many

CDR3 DNA: TGTGCCAGCAGCTTAGCCACCATGGGACAGGGGGCAGGACAGCCCCAGCATTTT
CDR3 protein: CASSLATMGQGAGQPQHF
D gene: TRBD1
V gene: TRBV7-9
J gene: TRBJ1-5
CDR3 length: 18
clone size: -

CDR3 DNA: TGTGCCAGCTGGACAGGGTTCAATCAGCCCCAGCATTTT
CDR3 protein: CASWTGFNQPQHF
D gene: TRBD1
V gene: TRBV6-1
J gene: TRBJ1-5
CDR3 length: 13
clone size: many

CDR3 DNA: TGTGCCTACGGACACCTTAATAATTCACCCCTCCACTTT
CDR3 protein: CAYGHLNNSPLHF
D gene: -
V gene: TRBV30
J gene: TRBJ1-6
CDR3 length: 13
clone size: many

CDR3 DNA: TGTGCCAGCAGCCAAGACGGGACAGACGGCTACACCTTC
CDR3 protein: CASSQDGTDGYTF
D gene: TRBD1
V gene: TRBV3-1
J gene: TRBJ1-2
CDR3 length: 13
clone size: many

CDR3 DNA: TGCAGTGCCCCGTTATACAGACAAAATGAAAAACTGTTTTTT
CDR3 protein: CSAPLYRQNEKLFF
D gene: -
V gene: TRBV20-1
J gene: TRBJ1-4
CDR3 length: 14
clone size: few

CDR3 DNA: TGCGCCAGCAGTGAGTCGACCTTCTATGGCTACACCTTC
CDR3 protein: CASSESTFYGYTF
D gene: -
V gene: TRBV10-1
J gene: TRBJ1-2
CDR3 length: 13
clone size: -

CDR3 DNA: TGTGCCAGCAGCGTAGGGACAGGGAGTAATGAAAAACTGTTTTTT
CDR3 protein: CASSVGTGSNEKLFF
D gene: TRBD1
V gene: TRBV9
J gene: TRBJ1-4
CDR3 length: 15
clone size: few